The T cell receptor beta chain under discussion was sequenced for a study of CD8 T cells in ankylosing spondylitis. General study points: Reactive arthritis synovial fluid and blood previously showed some of these motif variants.

The length of the CDR3 is 14 residues. The J segment lost 9 bases and the V segment lost 1 base, leaving 4 bases of the junction unmatched. TCRdb called the 5' RACE reads again in MiXCR, with one record for every CDR3 protein. The repertoire holds approximately 300,000 distinct CDR3 sequences, with around 19% as singletons. About this clonotype: Its antigen is as yet unknown.

The TCR was taken from a male donor with ankylosing spondylitis or in good health (not recorded which). V and J are TRBV12-3 or TRBV12-4 and TRBJ2-1; 9 bases map to TRBD2. The sequenced material came from blood, either unsorted or a sorted T cell fraction (not recorded which). The DNA for the CDR3 is TGTGCCAGCAGTTTAGTTAGCGGGAGTACTGAGCAGTTCTTC. Translated, it gives CASSLVSGSTEQFF.